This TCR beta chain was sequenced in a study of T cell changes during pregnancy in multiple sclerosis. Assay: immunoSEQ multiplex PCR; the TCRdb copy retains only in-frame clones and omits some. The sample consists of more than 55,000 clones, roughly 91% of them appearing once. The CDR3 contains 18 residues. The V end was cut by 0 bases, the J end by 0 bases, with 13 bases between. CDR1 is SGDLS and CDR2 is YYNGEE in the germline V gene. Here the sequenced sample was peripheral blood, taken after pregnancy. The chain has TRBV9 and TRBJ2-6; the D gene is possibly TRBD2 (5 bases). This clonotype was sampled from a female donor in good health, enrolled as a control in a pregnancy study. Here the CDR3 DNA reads TGTGCCAGCAGCGTAGAGCGGAACACCCGCTCTGGGGCCAACGTCCTGACTTTC. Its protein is CASSVERNTRSGANVLTF.